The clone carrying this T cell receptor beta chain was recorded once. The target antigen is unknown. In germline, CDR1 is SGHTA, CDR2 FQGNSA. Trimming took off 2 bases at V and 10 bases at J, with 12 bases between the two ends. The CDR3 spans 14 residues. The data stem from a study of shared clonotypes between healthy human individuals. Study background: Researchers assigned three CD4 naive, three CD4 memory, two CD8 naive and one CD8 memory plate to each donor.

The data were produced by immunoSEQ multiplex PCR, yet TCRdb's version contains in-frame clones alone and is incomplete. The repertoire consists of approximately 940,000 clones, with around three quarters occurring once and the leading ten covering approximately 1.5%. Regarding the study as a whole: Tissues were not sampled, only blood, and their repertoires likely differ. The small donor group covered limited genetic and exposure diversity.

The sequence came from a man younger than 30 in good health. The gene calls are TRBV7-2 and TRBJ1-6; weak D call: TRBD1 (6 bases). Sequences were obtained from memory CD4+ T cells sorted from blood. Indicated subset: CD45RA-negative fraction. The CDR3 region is CASSLNRANSPLHF. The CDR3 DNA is TGTGCCAGCAGCTTAAACAGGGCGAACTCACCCCTCCACTTT.